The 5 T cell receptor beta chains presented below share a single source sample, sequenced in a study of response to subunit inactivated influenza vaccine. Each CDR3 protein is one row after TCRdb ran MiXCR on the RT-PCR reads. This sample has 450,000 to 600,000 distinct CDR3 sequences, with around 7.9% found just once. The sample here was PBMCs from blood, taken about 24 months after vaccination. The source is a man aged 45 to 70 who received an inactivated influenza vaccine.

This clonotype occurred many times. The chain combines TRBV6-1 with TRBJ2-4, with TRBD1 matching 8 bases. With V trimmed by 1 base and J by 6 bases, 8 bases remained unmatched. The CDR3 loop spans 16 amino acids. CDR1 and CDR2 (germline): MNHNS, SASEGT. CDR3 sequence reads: CASSEDIGTGLNIQYF. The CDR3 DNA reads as TGTGCCAGCAGTGAAGACATCGGGACAGGCCTAAACATTCAGTACTTC.

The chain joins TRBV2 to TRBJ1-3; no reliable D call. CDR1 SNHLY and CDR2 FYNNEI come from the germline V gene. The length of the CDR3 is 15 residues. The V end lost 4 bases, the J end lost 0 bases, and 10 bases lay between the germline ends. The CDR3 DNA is TGTGCCAGCAGTGCTGCTTTGGCCTCTGGAAACACCATATATTTT. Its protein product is CASSAALASGNTIYF. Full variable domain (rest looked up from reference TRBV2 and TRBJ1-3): EPEVTQTPSHQVTQMGQEVILRCVPISNHLYFYWYRQILGQKVEFLVSFYNNEISEKSEIFDDQFSVERPDGSNFTLKIRSTKLEDSAMYFCASSAALASGNTIYFGEGSWLTVV.

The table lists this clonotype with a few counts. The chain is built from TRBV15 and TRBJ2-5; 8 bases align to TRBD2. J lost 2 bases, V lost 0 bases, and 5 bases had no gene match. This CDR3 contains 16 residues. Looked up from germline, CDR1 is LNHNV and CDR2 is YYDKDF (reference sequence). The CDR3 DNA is TGTGCCACCAGCAGAGATAGGGCTAGCGGGCAAGAGACCCAGTACTTC. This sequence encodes CATSRDRASGQETQYF.

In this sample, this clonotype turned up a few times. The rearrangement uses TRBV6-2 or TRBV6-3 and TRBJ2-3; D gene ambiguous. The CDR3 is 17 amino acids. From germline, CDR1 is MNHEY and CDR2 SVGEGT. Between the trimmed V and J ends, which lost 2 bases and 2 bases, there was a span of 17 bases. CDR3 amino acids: CASSYAGRAIPTDTQYF. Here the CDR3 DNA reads TGTGCCAGCAGTTACGCCGGGCGAGCGATCCCCACAGATACGCAGTATTTT.

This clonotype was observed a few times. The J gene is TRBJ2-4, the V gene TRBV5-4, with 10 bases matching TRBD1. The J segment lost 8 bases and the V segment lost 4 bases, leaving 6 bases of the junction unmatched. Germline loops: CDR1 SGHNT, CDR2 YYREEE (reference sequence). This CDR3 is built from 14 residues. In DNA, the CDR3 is TGTGCCAGCAGCGGAACCGGGACAGGGGACATTCAGTACTTC. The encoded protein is CASSGTGTGDIQYF.